This section outlines one T cell receptor beta chain sequence together with its context. Its antigen is as yet unknown. The data were taken from a study of cytotoxic CD8 clonotypes in ibrutinib-treated CLL. About the research overall: By median roughly 69 months, about 12 had progressed and approximately 15 stayed remitted; responses had been 2 complete and roughly 24 partial. Response material was collected after a median about 12 months of treatment, range 6 to 36.

The method was immunoSEQ multiplex PCR; TCRdb's version includes in-frame clones alone and lacks a portion of them. Of around 250,000 clones listed, 60% to 75% are singletons. Regarding the study as a whole: The study found public clonotypes uncommon, contracting or stable on treatment. At the start, clonality exceeded age-matched healthy donors and followed circulating CD8+ T-cell counts.

The V and J ends lost 3 bases and 6 bases, in that order; junction bases with no gene match: 13. CDR1 and CDR2 from the germline V gene are MGHRA and YSYEKL. The CDR3 sequence is 16 residues long. J is TRBJ2-7 and V is TRBV4-1, with 8 bases that match TRBD2. The starting material was PBMCs, obtained after 24 months of ibrutinib treatment. The sequence was obtained from a human donor with chronic lymphocytic leukemia. The CDR3, as DNA: TGCGCCAGCAGCCACGCGGGGGGTCAGGGAGAGGGCGAGCAGTACTTC. Its translation is CASSHAGGQGEGEQYF.